These T cell receptor beta chains were read from a single sample in a study of shared clonotypes between healthy human individuals. Sequencing used immunoSEQ multiplex PCR; TCRdb keeps in-frame clones, though not all of them. Of 500,000 to 700,000 clones listed, 90% to 95% are singletons. The sample was naive CD8+ T cells sorted from blood. These receptor sequences come from a woman in her 30s in good health. CDR3s include the opening cysteine and the closing phenylalanine or tryptophan. D genes are given only for firm matches. Clone size is given for some rows only: seen once, a few or many times, or a class if the clone is expanded.

D	size	V	J	DNA	CDR3
TRBD2	NA	TRBV19	TRBJ2-5	TGTGCCAGTAGTGGGACGGGACTAGCGGGAGAGACCCAGTACTTC	CASSGTGLAGETQYF
NA	NA	TRBV19	TRBJ2-1	TGTGCCAGTAGTCCCGAGCGTTTCTACGGCCAAACCGACCCCTACAATGAGCAGTTCTTC	CASSPERFYGQTDPYNEQFF
NA	NA	TRBV6-4	TRBJ2-1	TGTGCCAGCAGTGACTCCAGGAATGAGCAGTTCTTC	CASSDSRNEQFF
NA	NA	TRBV28	TRBJ1-5	TGTGCCAGCAGTGCAGGAGGGAGCAATCAGCCCCAGCATTTT	CASSAGGSNQPQHF
TRBD1	NA	TRBV11-3	TRBJ2-3	TGTGCCAGCCACTTACCGGGACAGGGGGTAGATACGCAGTATTTT	CASHLPGQGVDTQYF
TRBD1	NA	TRBV4-1	TRBJ1-3	TGCGCCAGCAGCTCGGGACAGACCTCTGGAAACACCATATATTTT	CASSSGQTSGNTIYF
NA	NA	TRBV19	TRBJ2-3	TGTGCCAGTAGTATATCAGGACTAACAATCAAAGATACGCAGTATTTT	CASSISGLTIKDTQYF
NA	NA	TRBV6-6	TRBJ2-7	TGTGCCAGCAGTTACTTTGCGGGGCCCTACTACGAGCAGTACTTC	CASSYFAGPYYEQYF
NA	NA	TRBV13	TRBJ2-7	TGTGCCAGCAGCTCCCGGGGGATAGCGGACTACGAGCAGTACTTC	CASSSRGIADYEQYF
NA	once	TRBV15	TRBJ2-2	TGTGCCACCAGCAGAGATATGGCGGGCACCGGGGAGCTGTTTTTT	CATSRDMAGTGELFF
NA	NA	TRBV7-9	TRBJ2-2	TGTGCCAGCAGCTTAGATCTGGGTTCCGGGGAGCTGTTTTTT	CASSLDLGSGELFF
NA	once	TRBV19	TRBJ2-7	TGTGCCAGTAGTATGGACTACTACGAGCAGTACTTC	CASSMDYYEQYF
NA	few	TRBV7-9	TRBJ2-4	TGTGCCAGCAGCTTAGGGACGTCGGACATTCAGTACTTC	CASSLGTSDIQYF
NA	NA	TRBV2	TRBJ2-7	TGTGCCAGCACCGGAGAGAACGAGCAGTACTTC	CASTGENEQYF
NA	NA	TRBV28	TRBJ1-2	TGTGCCAGCAGTTTCCGGTCTTATGGGGGATCGCCCTATGGCTACACCTTC	CASSFRSYGGSPYGYTF
NA	NA	TRBV2	TRBJ1-1	TGTGCCAGCAGGGGGGGCAACACTGAAGCTTTCTTT	CASRGGNTEAFF
TRBD1	NA	TRBV19	TRBJ2-7	TGTGCCAGTAGTTCGGAGGACAGGGGCTACGAGCAGTACTTC	CASSSEDRGYEQYF
NA	NA	TRBV28	TRBJ1-6	TGTGCCAGCAGTTTATTCCAGACCAATTCACCCCTCCACTTT	CASSLFQTNSPLHF
TRBD2	NA	TRBV9	TRBJ2-5	TGTGCCAGCAGCGCGGGACTAGGGAACCAGTACTTC	CASSAGLGNQYF
NA	NA	TRBV6-1	TRBJ1-3	TGTGCCAGCAGTGCCCCCGTGGGAGCTGGAAACACCATATATTTT	CASSAPVGAGNTIYF
NA	NA	TRBV5-6	TRBJ2-7	TGTGCCAGCAGCTTGTGGGAAAATACCTACGAGCAGTACTTC	CASSLWENTYEQYF
NA	NA	TRBV7-9	TRBJ1-1	TGTGCCAGCGCGGCGGTGGGGATCTACACTGAAGCTTTCTTT	CASAAVGIYTEAFF
TRBD1	once	TRBV6-5	TRBJ2-1	TGTGCCAGCGGCGCGGACAGGGTCGGGCATGAGCAGTTCTTC	CASGADRVGHEQFF
NA	NA	TRBV28	TRBJ1-2	TGTGCCAGCAGTTTTTTGGGTGACCCATGCTACACCTTC	CASSFLGDPCYTF
TRBD1	NA	TRBV28	TRBJ2-7	TGTGCCAGCAGTTTCGACAGGGCGTCCTACGAGCAGTACTTC	CASSFDRASYEQYF
TRBD1	NA	TRBV2	TRBJ2-7	TGTGCCAGCAGTGAGGGACAGGGGGTCTACGAGCAGTACTTC	CASSEGQGVYEQYF
NA	NA	TRBV6-6	TRBJ2-7	TGTGCCAGCAGACTCGACAACTACGAGCAGTACTTC	CASRLDNYEQYF
NA	once	TRBV2	TRBJ1-1	TGTGCCAGCAGAGACGGACATGGGATGAACACTGAAGCTTTCTTT	CASRDGHGMNTEAFF
TRBD1	NA	TRBV29-1	TRBJ2-7	TGCAGCGCAGGACAGGGGATCTACGAGCAGTACTTC	CSAGQGIYEQYF
NA	NA	TRBV13	TRBJ2-7	TGTGCCAGCAGCTTTGCAACCTACGAGCAGTACTTC	CASSFATYEQYF
TRBD2	NA	TRBV6-6	TRBJ2-7	TGTGCCAGCAGTTACTCGAACCTAGCGGACACTTACGAGCAGTACTTC	CASSYSNLADTYEQYF
NA	NA	TRBV2	TRBJ2-7	TGTGCCAGCAGTGAATCTCAGTCCTACGAGCAGTACTTC	CASSESQSYEQYF
TRBD1	NA	TRBV28	TRBJ2-7	TGTGCCAGCAGTTTTATCGGACAGGGGGTCTACGAGCAGTACTTC	CASSFIGQGVYEQYF
NA	NA	TRBV19	TRBJ1-5	TGTGCCAGTAGCCCCCAACAAGGGGGCAATCAGCCCCAGCATTTT	CASSPQQGGNQPQHF
NA	NA	TRBV19	TRBJ2-1	TGTGCCAGTAGTAATACGGGAGTATCCTACAATGAGCAGTTCTTC	CASSNTGVSYNEQFF
TRBD2	NA	TRBV28	TRBJ2-5	TGTGCCAGCAGCAGCCTAGCGGGAAAAGAGACCCAGTACTTC	CASSSLAGKETQYF
NA	NA	TRBV11-2	TRBJ2-7	TGTGCCAGCAGCCCCAGCCACGAGCAGTACTTC	CASSPSHEQYF